The TCR beta chain under discussion was sequenced for a study of shared clonotypes between healthy human individuals. On this clone: Other DNA sequences in this sample translate to the same CDR3.

Germline lookup yields CDR1 SGDLS and CDR2 YYNGEE. The V end was cut by 0 bases, the J end by 2 bases, with 7 bases between. This CDR3 region has 14 residues. It was CD45RO-negative cells, positively selected for CCR7, that made up naive CD8 cells, with terminally differentiated effector memory CD45RA+ cells excluded. Sequencing used immunoSEQ multiplex PCR; TCRdb keeps in-frame clones, though not all of them. The profile covers almost 700,000 clones, with roughly 94% appearing a single time and approximately 25% taken by the ten largest. The sample was naive CD8+ T cells sorted from blood. The TCR comes from a man aged 30 to 45 in good health. This chain joins TRBV9 and TRBJ2-3; TRBD2 might be the D (5 bases). As DNA, the CDR3 is TGTGCCAGCAGCGTAGAGGGAGTCACAGATACGCAGTATTTT. Translating it yields CASSVEGVTDTQYF.